This T cell receptor (beta chain) was recovered during a study of blood T cell repertoires in COVID-19. Looking at the study overall: T cells, B-cell-depleted T cells, or PBMCs supplied cDNA or gDNA.

TCRdb's copy holds only in-frame clones and misses some; the assay was immunoSEQ multiplex PCR. Here the sample spans fewer than 500,000 clones, over 75% being singletons. CDR3 length equals 12 residues. CDR1 and CDR2 (germline): MNHEY, SVGAGI. V gave up 2 bases and J gave up 6 bases, with 6 bases separating them. V gene TRBV6-5 combines with J gene TRBJ2-3; D is perhaps TRBD2 (5 bases). This TCR derives from a man aged 30 to 39 who had recovered from COVID-19. The sequenced material came from PBMCs or T cells enriched from blood (not recorded which). The CDR3 DNA is TGTGCCAGCAGTTACGCGGGCGATACGCAGTATTTT. Protein: CASSYAGDTQYF.